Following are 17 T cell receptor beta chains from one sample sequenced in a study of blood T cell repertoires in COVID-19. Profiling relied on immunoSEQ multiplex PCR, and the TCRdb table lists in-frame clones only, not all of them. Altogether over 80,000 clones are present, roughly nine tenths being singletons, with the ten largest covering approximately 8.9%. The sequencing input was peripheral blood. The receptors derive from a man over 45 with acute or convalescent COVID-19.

DNA of the CDR3: TGTGCCAGCAGCTCTACAGGGGGTCGGACTGAAGCTTTCTTT. Its protein product is CASSSTGGRTEAFF. The chain has TRBV7-2 and TRBJ1-1; 8 bases match TRBD1. There are 14 residues in the CDR3. Germline CDR1 SGHTA, CDR2 FQGNSA. The V and J ends lost 4 bases and 5 bases, in that order; junction bases with no gene match: 6.

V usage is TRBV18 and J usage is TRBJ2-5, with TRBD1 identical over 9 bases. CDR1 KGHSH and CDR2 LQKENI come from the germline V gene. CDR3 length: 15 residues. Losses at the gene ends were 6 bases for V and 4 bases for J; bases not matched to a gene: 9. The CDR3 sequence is CASSSWGTGRETQYF. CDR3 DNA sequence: TGTGCCAGCTCCTCCTGGGGGACAGGGAGAGAGACCCAGTACTTC.

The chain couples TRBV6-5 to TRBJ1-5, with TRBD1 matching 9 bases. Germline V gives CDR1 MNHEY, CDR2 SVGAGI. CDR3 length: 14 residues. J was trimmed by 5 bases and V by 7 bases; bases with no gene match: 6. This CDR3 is CASTEDRGHQPQHF. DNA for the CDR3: TGTGCCAGCACCGAGGACAGGGGCCATCAGCCCCAGCATTTT.

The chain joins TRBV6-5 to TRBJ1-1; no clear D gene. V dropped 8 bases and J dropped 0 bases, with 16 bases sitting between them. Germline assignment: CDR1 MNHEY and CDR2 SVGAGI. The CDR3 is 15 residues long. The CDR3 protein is CASHPPRGMNTEAFF. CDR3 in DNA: TGTGCCAGCCACCCCCCCCGAGGTATGAACACTGAAGCTTTCTTT.

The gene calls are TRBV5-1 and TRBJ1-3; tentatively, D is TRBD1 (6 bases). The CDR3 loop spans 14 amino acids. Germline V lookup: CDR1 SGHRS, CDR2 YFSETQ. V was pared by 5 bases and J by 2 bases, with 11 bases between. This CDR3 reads CASRSGTTGNTIYF. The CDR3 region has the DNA TGCGCCAGCAGGTCCGGGACAACTGGAAACACCATATATTTT.

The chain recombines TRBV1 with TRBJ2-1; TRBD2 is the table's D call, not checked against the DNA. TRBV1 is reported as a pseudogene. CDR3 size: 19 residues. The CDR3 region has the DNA TGCACCAGCAGCCAAGAGTCCCATCCTAGCGGGGGGGCCTACAATGAGCAGTTCTTC. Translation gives CTSSQESHPSGGAYNEQFF.

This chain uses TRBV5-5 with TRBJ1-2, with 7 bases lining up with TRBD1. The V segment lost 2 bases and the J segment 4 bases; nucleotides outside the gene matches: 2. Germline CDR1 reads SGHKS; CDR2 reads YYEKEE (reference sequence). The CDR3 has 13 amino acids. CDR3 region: CASSFGTAYGYTF. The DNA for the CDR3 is TGTGCCAGCAGCTTCGGGACAGCCTATGGCTACACCTTC.

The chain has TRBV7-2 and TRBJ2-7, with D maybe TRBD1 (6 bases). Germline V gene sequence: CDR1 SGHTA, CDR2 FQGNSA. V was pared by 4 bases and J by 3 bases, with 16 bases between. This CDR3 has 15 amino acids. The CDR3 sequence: CASSSRPGGGYEQYF. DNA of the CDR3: TGTGCCAGCAGCTCCCGCCCTGGGGGCGGCTACGAGCAGTACTTC.

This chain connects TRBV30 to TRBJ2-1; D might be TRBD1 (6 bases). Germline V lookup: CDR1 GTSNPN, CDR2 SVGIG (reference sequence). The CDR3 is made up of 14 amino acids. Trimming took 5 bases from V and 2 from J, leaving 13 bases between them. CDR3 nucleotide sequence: TGTGCCTGGGGTCCGGGACAAACCTACAATGAGCAGTTCTTC. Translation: CAWGPGQTYNEQFF.

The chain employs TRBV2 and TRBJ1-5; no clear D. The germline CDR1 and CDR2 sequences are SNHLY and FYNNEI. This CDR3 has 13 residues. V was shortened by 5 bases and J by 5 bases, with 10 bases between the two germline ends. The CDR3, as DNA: TGTGCCAGCAGTCCCGAACTGGATCAGCCCCAGCATTTT. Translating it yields CASSPELDQPQHF.

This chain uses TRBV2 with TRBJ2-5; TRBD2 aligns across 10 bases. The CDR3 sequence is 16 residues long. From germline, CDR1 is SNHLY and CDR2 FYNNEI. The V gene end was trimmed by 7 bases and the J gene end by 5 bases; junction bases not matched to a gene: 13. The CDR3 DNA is TGTGCCAGCAAGGATAAGCGGGGGGGCCCCACTGAGACCCAGTACTTC. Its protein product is CASKDKRGGPTETQYF.

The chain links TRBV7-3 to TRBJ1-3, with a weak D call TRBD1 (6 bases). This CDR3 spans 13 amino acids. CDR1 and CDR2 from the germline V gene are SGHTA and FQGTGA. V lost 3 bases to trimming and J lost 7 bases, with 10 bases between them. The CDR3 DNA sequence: TGTGCCAGCAGCTTCCACCAGGGGAACACCATATATTTT. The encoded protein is CASSFHQGNTIYF.

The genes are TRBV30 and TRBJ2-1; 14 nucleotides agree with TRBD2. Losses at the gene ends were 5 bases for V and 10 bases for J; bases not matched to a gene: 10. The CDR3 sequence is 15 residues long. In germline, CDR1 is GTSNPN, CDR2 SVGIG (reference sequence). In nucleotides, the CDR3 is TGTGCCTGGGAAAGAGGGACTAGCGGGGGCGGGGAGCAGTTCTTC. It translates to CAWERGTSGGGEQFF. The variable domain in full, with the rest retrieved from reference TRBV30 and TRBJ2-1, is SQTIHQWPATLVQPVGSPLSLECTVEGTSNPNLYWYRQAAGRGLQLLFYSVGIGQISSEVPQNLSASRPQDRQFILSSKKLLLSDSGFYLCAWERGTSGGGEQFFGPGTRLTVL.

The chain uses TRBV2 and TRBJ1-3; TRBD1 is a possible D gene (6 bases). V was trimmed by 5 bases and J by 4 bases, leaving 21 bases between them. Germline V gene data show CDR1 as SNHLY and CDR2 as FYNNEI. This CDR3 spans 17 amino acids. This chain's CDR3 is CASSLYSGTYFGNTIYF. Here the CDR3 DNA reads TGTGCCAGCAGTTTATACTCCGGGACATATTTCGGAAACACCATATATTTT.

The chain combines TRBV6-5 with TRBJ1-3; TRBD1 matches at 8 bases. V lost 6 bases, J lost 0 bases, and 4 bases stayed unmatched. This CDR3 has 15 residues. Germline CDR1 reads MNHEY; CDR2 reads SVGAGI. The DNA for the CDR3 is TGTGCCAGCAGGCCCACAGGGGGCTCTGGAAACACCATATATTTT. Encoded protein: CASRPTGGSGNTIYF.

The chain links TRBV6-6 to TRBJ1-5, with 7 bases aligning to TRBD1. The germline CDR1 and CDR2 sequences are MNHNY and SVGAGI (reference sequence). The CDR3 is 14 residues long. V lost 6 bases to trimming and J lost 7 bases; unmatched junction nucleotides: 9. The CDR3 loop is CASSLQGLSQPQHF. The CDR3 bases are TGTGCCAGCAGCTTACAGGGGTTGAGCCAGCCCCAGCATTTT.

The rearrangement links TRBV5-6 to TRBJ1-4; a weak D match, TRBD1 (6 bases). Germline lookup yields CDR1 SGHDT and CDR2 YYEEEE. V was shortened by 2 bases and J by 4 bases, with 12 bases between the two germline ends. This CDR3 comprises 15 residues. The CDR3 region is CASSLTGTRNEKLFF. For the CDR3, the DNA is TGTGCCAGCAGCTTAACAGGGACCCGTAATGAAAAACTGTTTTTT.